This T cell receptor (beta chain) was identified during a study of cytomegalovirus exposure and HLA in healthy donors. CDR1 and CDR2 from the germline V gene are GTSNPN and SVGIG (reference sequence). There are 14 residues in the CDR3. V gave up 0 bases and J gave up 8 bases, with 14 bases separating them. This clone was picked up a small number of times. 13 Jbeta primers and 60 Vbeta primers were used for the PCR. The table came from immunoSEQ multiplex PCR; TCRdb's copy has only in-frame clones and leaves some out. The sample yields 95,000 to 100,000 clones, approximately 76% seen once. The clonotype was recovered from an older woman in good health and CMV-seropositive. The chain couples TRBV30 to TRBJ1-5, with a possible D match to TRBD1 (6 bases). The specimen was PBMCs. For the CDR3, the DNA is TGTGCCTGGAGTGTCGTTTCGGGGGGCAAGCCCCAGCATTTT. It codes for CAWSVVSGGKPQHF.